This T cell receptor (beta chain) was recorded in a study of memory CD4+ T cells and cytomegalovirus serostatus. Study-level results: Suggested: most of the CMV-linked TCR signature lies in CD4+ memory cells. Of under 200 reported CMV TCRbeta sequences, 60 to 85 were found in memory CD4+ repertoires.

Germline V CDR1 and CDR2: SGHRS, YFSETQ. This CDR3 has 13 amino acids. Deletions cut 3 bases from V and 2 bases from J, with 7 bases between. Single viable CD3+CD4+CD8-CD45RO+ cells were sorted as the memory CD4+ T cells. Total CD4+ T cells were enriched by CD4 positive selection. In regard to this clone: Its antigen is as yet unknown.

In the original processing: Out-of-frame sequences were removed, leaving 2,204,828 distinct TCRbeta sequences. The protocol was immunoSEQ multiplex PCR, while the TCRdb copy is restricted to in-frame clones and leaves out a portion. That table is the source of V, J and clone size, and D and trimming were worked out from the DNA. The sample contains just under 95,000 clones, about four fifths of which appear only once. The chain is built from TRBV5-1 and TRBJ2-3, with D perhaps given as TRBD1 or TRBD2 (5 bases each). The sequence was collected from an adult in good health and CMV-seropositive. Sequencing used memory CD4+ T cells from blood. The CDR3 is CASSSGTTDTQYF. CDR3 in DNA: TGCGCCAGCAGCTCAGGGACCACAGATACGCAGTATTTT.